Reported below is one T cell receptor beta chain. Produced via immunoSEQ multiplex PCR; TCRdb's table is partial and in-frame only. In the table there are about 77,000 clones, approximately 84% of which are singletons. This entry is derived from a study of OX40 agonist ivuxolimab in advanced cancers. The V end was cut by 5 bases, the J end by 2 bases, with 13 bases between. This CDR3 spans 15 amino acids. Germline lookup yields CDR1 LGHNA and CDR2 YNFKEQ. Here the sequenced sample was CD4+ or CD8+ T cells sorted from blood, taken in a trial of the OX40 agonist ivuxolimab. The clonotype was recovered from an adult with an advanced solid tumor such as melanoma, head and neck, liver or kidney cancer. The chain joins TRBV4-2 to TRBJ1-5; D is possibly TRBD1 (6 bases). This CDR3 is CASSVHSGGNQPQHF. CDR3 in DNA: TGTGCCAGCAGCGTTCACTCAGGGGGCAATCAGCCCCAGCATTTT.